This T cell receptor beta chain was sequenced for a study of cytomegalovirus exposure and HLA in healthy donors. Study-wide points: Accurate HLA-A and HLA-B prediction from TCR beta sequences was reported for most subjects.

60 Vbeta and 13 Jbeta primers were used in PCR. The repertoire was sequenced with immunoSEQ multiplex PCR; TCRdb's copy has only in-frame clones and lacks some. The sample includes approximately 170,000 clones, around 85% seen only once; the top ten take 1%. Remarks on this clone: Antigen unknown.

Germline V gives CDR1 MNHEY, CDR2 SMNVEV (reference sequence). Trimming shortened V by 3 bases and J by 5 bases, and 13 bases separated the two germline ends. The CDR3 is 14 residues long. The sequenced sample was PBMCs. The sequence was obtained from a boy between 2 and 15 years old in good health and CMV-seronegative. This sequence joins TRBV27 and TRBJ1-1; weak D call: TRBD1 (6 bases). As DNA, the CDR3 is TGTGCCAGCAGTTTGGGCGGGAGGGGGACTGAAGCTTTCTTT. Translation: CASSLGGRGTEAFF.